There are a few counts of the clone carrying this T cell receptor (beta chain). What it binds is unknown. The entry originates in a study of T cells in Graves' hyperthyroidism and ophthalmopathy. V dropped 6 bases and J dropped 0; count of bases not matched to a gene: 3. Germline V CDR1 and CDR2: MNHEY, SVGEGT. The CDR3 has 17 amino acids. Regarding the study as a whole: Most thyroid clonotypes expanded above 0.001 appeared in blood too.

Stable hyperthyroidism: no ophthalmopathy progression over 18 months of follow-up. Subjects aged 18 to 65 presented with newly diagnosed hyperthyroidism of less than 2 months' duration. Any patient presenting with uncontrolled infection, other autoimmune disease, pregnancy or lactation was left out. RNA transcripts were the template for amplifying TCR beta CDR3 regions. A first-round RT-PCR of the TCR CDR3 used the HTBI primer set. TCRdb reprocessed the multiplex PCR reads via MiXCR and lists one record per CDR3 protein. This sample carries hundreds of thousands of distinct CDR3 sequences, around 45% of them seen once, and the ten largest clones take 8.2%.

The TCR sequence derives from a woman aged 18 to 35 with Graves' hyperthyroidism. The sequenced sample consisted of peripheral blood or thyroid tissue (not recorded which). This chain connects TRBV6-2 or TRBV6-3 to TRBJ2-6; 12 positions agree with TRBD2. This chain's CDR3 is CASSRTSGNSGANVLTF. CDR3 sequence (DNA): TGTGCCAGCAGCCGGACTAGCGGGAACTCTGGGGCCAACGTCCTGACTTTC.